This is a list of T cell receptor beta chains from one sample in a study of blood T cell repertoires in COVID-19. TCRdb's table, derived via immunoSEQ multiplex PCR, lists solely in-frame clones and lacks some. The top ten clones hold over 7.5% of a sample with 180,000 or so clones, 70% to 90% of them seen once. The sequenced sample consisted of peripheral blood. The receptors derive from a woman aged 80 or older with acute or convalescent COVID-19. The CDR3 runs from the conserved cysteine through the conserved F or W. Where a row states a size, it is once, few, many or the class of an expanded clone; other rows omit it.

J gene,V gene,clone size,CDR3 protein
TRBJ1-1,TRBV4-3,-,CASSHPDRGRAFF
TRBJ1-1,TRBV7-2,once,CASSSAGTAVEAFF
TRBJ2-2,TRBV15,-,CATSRGPGTSGGRTGELFF
TRBJ1-3,TRBV19,-,CASGADSSGNTIYF
TRBJ1-5,TRBV25-1,-,CASGTDRLNQPQHF
TRBJ1-3,TRBV7-2,-,CASSSLQGAISGNTIYF
TRBJ1-5,TRBV27,-,CASSTSGARGGNQPQHF
TRBJ2-1,TRBV15,-,CATSRDPGLAGGEQFF
TRBJ1-2,TRBV28,-,CASTEGAYYGYTF
TRBJ1-1,TRBV10-1,few,CASSESGGNTEAFF